The sample holds one count of the clone carrying this T cell receptor beta chain. This entry comes from a study of blood T cell repertoires in COVID-19. Study in general: The United States, Italy and Spain provided the acute and convalescent COVID-19 samples. PBMCs, B-cell-depleted T cells, or T cells were the source of the cDNA or gDNA that made up the material.

The V gene's germline CDR1 is LGHNA and CDR2 YSLEER. The CDR3 consists of 15 residues. Trimming shortened V by 0 bases and J by 6 bases, and 12 bases separated the two germline ends. Produced via immunoSEQ multiplex PCR; TCRdb's table is partial and in-frame only. The repertoire holds about 350,000 clones, with around nine tenths as singletons. The sequenced material came from peripheral blood. The TCR sequence derives from a woman between 18 and 29 years old who had recovered from COVID-19. The V call is TRBV4-3, the J call TRBJ2-4; tentatively, D is TRBD1 (6 bases). CDR3 in DNA: TGCGCCAGCAGCCAAGAGGGACAAGCCGGAAACATTCAGTACTTC. It translates to CASSQEGQAGNIQYF.